The T cell receptor (beta chain) described here comes from a study of PD-L1 blockade in urothelial cancer. On the study more broadly: Patients started atezolizumab in about 2014, 1,200 mg intravenously every 3 weeks.

The time point denotes: peripheral blood 6 weeks after treatment start. Sample contribution per patient ranged from 1 to 8, covering pretreatment and on-treatment. The CDR3 runs to 14 residues. Germline trimming cut 4 bases from V and 7 bases from J; bases unmatched to any gene: 5. Germline CDR1 SGHRS, CDR2 YFSETQ. Each PCR had synthetic TCR analog templates added to it as a spike-in. TCRdb's copy holds only in-frame clones and misses some; the assay was immunoSEQ multiplex PCR. Altogether fewer than 90,000 clones are present, less than 95% being singletons, with the ten largest covering roughly 0.8%.

The chain recombines TRBV5-1 with TRBJ1-4; 9 bases are a match to TRBD1. The clonotype was recovered from a woman aged 80 or older with urothelial cancer. The sequenced sample was PBMCs, obtained around atezolizumab (anti-PD-L1) treatment. The CDR3 nucleotides are TGCGCCAGCAGCCCCGGGACAGGGAGTGAAAAACTGTTTTTT. This encodes CASSPGTGSEKLFF.